These 14 T cell receptor beta chains share one sample of origin, sequenced in a study of T and B cells in COVID-19 patients. Each TRB amplification used roughly 220-550 ng of genomic DNA from blood. TRB rearrangements were amplified by multiplex PCR with BIOMED2 TRB-A/B primers. MiXCR, run by TCRdb on the multiplex PCR reads, gives a single entry per CDR3 protein. The table records over 600 distinct CDR3 sequences, about a third of them present only once. Sequencing was carried out using blood. The receptors stem from a human donor with active COVID-19. The donor label of this sample is uncertain.

DNA for the CDR3: TGTGCCAGCAGCCCCTTACTAGCGAACTCCTACGAGCAGTACTTC. Amino acid sequence: CASSPLLANSYEQYF. J is TRBJ2-7 and V is TRBV2; 7 nucleotides match TRBD2. The CDR3 sequence is 15 residues long. J lost 0 bases, V lost 6 bases, and 8 bases had no gene match. From germline, CDR1 is SNHLY and CDR2 FYNNEI.

By share, this clonotype counts as medium-sized. A junction boundary mismatches the germline segment, possibly from a read error. The rearrangement uses TRBV6-6 and TRBJ1-2, with D possibly TRBD1 on 6 matching bases. Germline V gene lookup returns CDR1 MNHNY and CDR2 SVGAGI (reference sequence). The CDR3 is made up of 11 amino acids. CDR3 nucleotide sequence: TGTGCCACCAGTAGCGGGGGCCCCGCATCCTTC. Encoded protein: CATSSGGPASF.

Within the sample, this clonotype is large. As DNA, the CDR3 is TGTGCCAGTAGTATTAATGAGGGGGCAGTCTATGGCTACACCTTC. It is translated as CASSINEGAVYGYTF. V usage is TRBV19 and J usage is TRBJ1-2; 7 bases agree with TRBD1. Looked up from germline, CDR1 is LNHDA and CDR2 is SQIVND (reference sequence). Germline trimming cut 3 bases from V and 4 bases from J; bases unmatched to any gene: 8. The CDR3 extends over 15 amino acids.

The chain links TRBV19 to TRBJ2-1; 10 bases are a match to TRBD2. The CDR3 has 14 amino acids. Trimming took 5 bases from V and 12 from J; bases not matched to a gene: 10. The germline CDR1 and CDR2 sequences are LNHDA and SQIVND (reference sequence). CDR3 in DNA: TGTGCCAGTAGTGCCGGGACTAGCGTTTTAGTGCAGTTCTTC. Amino acids: CASSAGTSVLVQFF.

CDR3 nucleotide sequence: TGTGCCAGTAGCCCAGGACTAGAAACCGGGGAGCTGTTTTTT. It specifies CASSPGLETGELFF. This chain uses TRBV19 with TRBJ2-2; 7 bases map to TRBD2. The J segment lost 5 bases and the V segment lost 6 bases, leaving 6 bases of the junction unmatched. The CDR3 runs 14 residues. Germline V lookup: CDR1 LNHDA, CDR2 SQIVND (reference sequence). Complete variable domain (other parts from reference TRBV19 and TRBJ2-2): DGGITQSPKYLFRKEGQNVTLSCEQNLNHDAMYWYRQDPGQGLRLIYYSQIVNDFQKGDIAEGYSVSREKKESFPLTVTSAQKNPTAFYLCASSPGLETGELFFGEGSRLTVL.

By frequency in the sample, this clonotype is medium-sized. The chain employs TRBV6-2 or TRBV6-3 and TRBJ2-5; 10 bases align to TRBD1. Germline CDR1 and CDR2: MNHEY and SVGEGT. The CDR3 is 14 amino acids. The V and J ends lost 2 bases and 5 bases, in that order; junction bases with no gene match: 2. The DNA of the CDR3 is TGTGCCAGCAGTTACGGGACAGGGGCGGAGACCCAGTACTTC. Amino acid sequence: CASSYGTGAETQYF.

Of note for this clonotype: A read error may account for a junction end that differs from germline. The gene calls are TRBV28 and TRBJ1-5; D call uncertain. This CDR3 contains 13 residues. Germline V gene lookup returns CDR1 MDHEN and CDR2 SYDVKM. CDR3: CASSQSHNQLQHF. For the CDR3, the DNA is TGTGCCAGCAGTCAGAGTCACAATCAGCTCCAGCATTTT.

This clonotype is termed medium-sized (0.01 to 0.1%). V usage is TRBV12-3 or TRBV12-4 and J usage is TRBJ2-3, with D possibly being TRBD2 (6 bases). The CDR3 has 15 residues. Trimming took 0 bases from V and 2 from J, leaving 9 bases between them. The chain's CDR3 is CASSLASGITDTQYF. The CDR3 nucleotides read TGTGCCAGCAGTTTAGCTAGCGGAATCACAGATACGCAGTATTTT.

This clonotype is labeled large (0.1 to 1%). The chain carries TRBV19 and TRBJ2-7; D tentatively reads TRBD1 or TRBD2 (6 bases each). The V end was cut by 5 bases, the J end by 2 bases, with 10 bases between. Germline CDR1 LNHDA, CDR2 SQIVND (reference sequence). CDR3 length equals 13 residues. This CDR3 reads CASSAGQAYEQYF. In DNA, the CDR3 is TGTGCCAGTAGTGCGGGACAAGCCTACGAGCAGTACTTC.

Only a few counts were recorded for this clonotype. The chain has TRBV9 and TRBJ2-1; D uncertain. The CDR3 is 16 residues long. Germline V CDR1 and CDR2: SGDLS, YYNGEE. Trimming stripped 0 bases from V and 8 bases from J, with 18 bases between. CDR3 loop: CASSVVATEVVDEQFF. CDR3 sequence (DNA): TGTGCCAGCAGCGTAGTTGCCACTGAGGTTGTCGATGAGCAGTTCTTC.

Relative to its sample, this clonotype is large. The CDR3 DNA follows: TGTGCCAGCAGACTAGAGGGAGTAGATGAGCAGTTCTTC. Its protein is CASRLEGVDEQFF. The chain uses TRBV13 and TRBJ2-1, with D maybe TRBD2 (5 bases). V was cut by 6 bases and J by 8 bases, with 14 bases left in between. There are 13 residues in the CDR3. Germline-derived CDR1 and CDR2 are PRHDT and FYEKMQ (reference sequence).

This clonotype was seen a handful of times. The chain recombines TRBV28 with TRBJ2-7, with TRBD2 matching 10 bases. V dropped 0 bases and J dropped 5; count of bases not matched to a gene: 13. This CDR3 has 18 residues. The germline CDR1 and CDR2 sequences are MDHEN and SYDVKM. The DNA for the CDR3 is TGTGCCAGCAGTTTATGGCTAGCGGGAGACGGAGAGTGGAACGAGCAGTACTTC. Protein product: CASSLWLAGDGEWNEQYF.

CDR3 sequence: CASSQDHNRDQPQHF. For the CDR3, the DNA is TGCGCCAGCAGCCAAGACCATAACAGGGATCAGCCCCAGCATTTT. The chain couples TRBV4-3 to TRBJ1-5; possible D gene TRBD1, 6 bases. V was trimmed by 0 bases and J by 5 bases, leaving 11 bases between them. Germline V gene lookup returns CDR1 LGHNA and CDR2 YSLEER. The CDR3 is 15 residues long.

This clonotype is categorized as medium-sized (0.01 to 0.1%). The DNA for the CDR3 is TGTGCCAGCAGCCCTACCCGGACAGCCTCTAATGAAAAACTGTTTTTT. It translates to CASSPTRTASNEKLFF. V gene TRBV7-9 combines with J gene TRBJ1-4; weak D call: TRBD1 (6 bases). This CDR3 has 16 amino acids. Germline V gene data show CDR1 as SEHNR and CDR2 as FQNEAQ (reference sequence). Trimming cost V 5 bases and J 3 bases, with 16 bases left between them. Filled out from reference TRBV7-9 and TRBJ1-4, the complete variable domain reads DTGVSQNPRHKITKRGQNVTFRCDPISEHNRLYWYRQTLGQGPEFLTYFQNEAQLEKSRLLSDRFSAERPKGSFSTLEIQRTEQGDSAMYLCASSPTRTASNEKLFFGSGTQLSVL.